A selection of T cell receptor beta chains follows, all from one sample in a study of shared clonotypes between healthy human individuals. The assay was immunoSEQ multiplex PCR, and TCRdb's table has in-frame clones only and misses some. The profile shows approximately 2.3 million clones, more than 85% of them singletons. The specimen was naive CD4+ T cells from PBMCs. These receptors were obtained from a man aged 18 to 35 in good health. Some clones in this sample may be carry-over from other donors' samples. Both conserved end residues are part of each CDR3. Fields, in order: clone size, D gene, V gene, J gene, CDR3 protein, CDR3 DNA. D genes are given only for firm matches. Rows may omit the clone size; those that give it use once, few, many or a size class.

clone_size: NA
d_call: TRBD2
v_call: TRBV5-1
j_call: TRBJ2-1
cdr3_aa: CASSLGLAGPHNEQFF
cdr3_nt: TGCGCCAGCAGCTTGGGGCTAGCGGGTCCACACAATGAGCAGTTCTTC

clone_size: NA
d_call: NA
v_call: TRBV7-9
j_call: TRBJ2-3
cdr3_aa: CASSFLGTDTQYF
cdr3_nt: TGTGCCAGCAGCTTCCTCGGGACAGATACGCAGTATTTT

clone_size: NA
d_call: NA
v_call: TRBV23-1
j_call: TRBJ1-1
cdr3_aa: CASSQSPKRGGNTEAFF
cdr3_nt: TGCGCCAGCAGTCAATCCCCCAAACGAGGGGGAAACACTGAAGCTTTCTTT

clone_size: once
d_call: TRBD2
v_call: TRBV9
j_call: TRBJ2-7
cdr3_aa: CASSVGLAGGREQYF
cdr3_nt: TGTGCCAGCAGCGTAGGGCTAGCGGGAGGTCGCGAGCAGTACTTC

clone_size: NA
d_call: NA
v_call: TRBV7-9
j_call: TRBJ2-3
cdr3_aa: CAAEGGDTQYF
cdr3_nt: TGTGCCGCTGAGGGGGGAGATACGCAGTATTTT

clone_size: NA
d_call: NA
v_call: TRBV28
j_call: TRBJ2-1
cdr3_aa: CASSLSWGIAYNEQFF
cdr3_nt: TGTGCCAGCAGTTTATCGTGGGGGATCGCCTACAATGAGCAGTTCTTC

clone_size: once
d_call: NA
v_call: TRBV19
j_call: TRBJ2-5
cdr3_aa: CASSTTISGETQYF
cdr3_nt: TGTGCCAGTAGTACAACGATATCAGGGGAGACCCAGTACTTC

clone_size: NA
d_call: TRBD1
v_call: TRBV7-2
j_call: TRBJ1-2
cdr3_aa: CASSFDRGNYGYTF
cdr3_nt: TGTGCCAGCAGCTTCGACAGGGGAAACTATGGCTACACCTTC

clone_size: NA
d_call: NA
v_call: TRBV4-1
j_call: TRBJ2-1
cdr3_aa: CASSQEFGSNYNEQFF
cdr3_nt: TGCGCCAGCAGCCAAGAATTTGGCAGTAATTACAATGAGCAGTTCTTC

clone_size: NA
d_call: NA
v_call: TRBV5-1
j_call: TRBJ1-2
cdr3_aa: CASSPGLGTSYGYTF
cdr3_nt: TGCGCCAGCAGCCCGGGGTTAGGGACATCATATGGCTACACCTTC

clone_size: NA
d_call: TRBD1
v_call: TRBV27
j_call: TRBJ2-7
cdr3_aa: CASSLSGLGQGAYEQYF
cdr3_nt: TGTGCCAGCAGTTTATCGGGTCTCGGACAGGGGGCCTACGAGCAGTACTTC

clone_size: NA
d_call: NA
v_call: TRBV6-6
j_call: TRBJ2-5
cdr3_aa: CASSYPGTQETQYF
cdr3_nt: TGTGCCAGCAGTTACCCAGGAACCCAAGAGACCCAGTACTTC

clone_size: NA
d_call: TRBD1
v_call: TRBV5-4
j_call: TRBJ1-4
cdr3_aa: CASSQRVGQGDEKLFF
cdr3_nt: TGTGCCAGCAGCCAACGCGTCGGGCAGGGGGATGAAAAACTGTTTTTT

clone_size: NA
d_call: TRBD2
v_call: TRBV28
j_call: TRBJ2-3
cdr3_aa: CASSLVAGGSTDTQYF
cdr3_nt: TGTGCCAGCAGTTTGGTAGCGGGAGGGAGCACAGATACGCAGTATTTT

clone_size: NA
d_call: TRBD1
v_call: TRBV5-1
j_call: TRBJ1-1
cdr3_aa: CASSLQGAFTEAFF
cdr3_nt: TGCGCCAGCAGCTTGCAGGGGGCGTTCACTGAAGCTTTCTTT

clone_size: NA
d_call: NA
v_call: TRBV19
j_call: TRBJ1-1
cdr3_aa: CASSIPVGGTEAFF
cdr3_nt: TGTGCCAGTAGTATCCCTGTGGGGGGCACTGAAGCTTTCTTT

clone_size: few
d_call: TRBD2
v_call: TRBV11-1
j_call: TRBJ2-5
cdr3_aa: CASSSGTSGETQYF
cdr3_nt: TGTGCCAGCAGCTCAGGGACTAGCGGAGAGACCCAGTACTTC

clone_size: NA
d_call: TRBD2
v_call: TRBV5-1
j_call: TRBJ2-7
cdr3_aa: CASSLAGLAGLAEQYF
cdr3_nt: TGCGCCAGCAGCTTGGCCGGGCTAGCGGGATTGGCCGAGCAGTACTTC

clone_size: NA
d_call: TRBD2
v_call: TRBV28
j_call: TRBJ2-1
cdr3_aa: CASSSTTGTSGRSSYNEQFF
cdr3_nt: TGTGCCAGCAGTTCCACGACCGGGACTAGCGGGAGGAGTTCCTACAATGAGCAGTTCTTC

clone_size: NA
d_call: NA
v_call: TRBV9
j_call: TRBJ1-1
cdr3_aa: CASSVEGHSNTEAFF
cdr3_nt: TGTGCCAGCAGCGTAGAGGGACACTCGAACACTGAAGCTTTCTTT

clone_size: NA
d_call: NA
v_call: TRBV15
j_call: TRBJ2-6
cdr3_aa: CATSPHANSGANVLTF
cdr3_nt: TGTGCCACCAGCCCCCATGCTAACTCTGGGGCCAACGTCCTGACTTTC

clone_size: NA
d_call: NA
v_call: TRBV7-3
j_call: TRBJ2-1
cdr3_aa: CASSLLGGDNEQFF
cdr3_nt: TGTGCCAGCAGCCTCCTTGGGGGAGACAATGAGCAGTTCTTC

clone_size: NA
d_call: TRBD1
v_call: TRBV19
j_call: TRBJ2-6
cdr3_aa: CASSIARTGSVSGANVLTF
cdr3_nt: TGTGCCAGTAGTATAGCCCGGACAGGGTCGGTTTCTGGGGCCAACGTCCTGACTTTC

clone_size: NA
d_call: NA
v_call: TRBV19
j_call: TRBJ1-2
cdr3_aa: CASSPGTTERRQYTF
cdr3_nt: TGTGCCAGTAGTCCAGGTACGACAGAAAGAAGACAATACACCTTC

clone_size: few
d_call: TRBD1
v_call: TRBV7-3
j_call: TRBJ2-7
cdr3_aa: CASSPGQHYEQYF
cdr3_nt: TGTGCCAGCAGCCCGGGACAGCACTACGAGCAGTACTTC

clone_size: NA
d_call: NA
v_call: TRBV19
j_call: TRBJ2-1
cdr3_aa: CASSIGGSGQFF
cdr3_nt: TGTGCCAGTAGTATCGGTGGGAGCGGGCAGTTCTTC

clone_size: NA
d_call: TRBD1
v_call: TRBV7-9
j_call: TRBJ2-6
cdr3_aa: CASSAGQGGPSGANVLTF
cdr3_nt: TGTGCCAGCAGCGCGGGACAGGGGGGCCCCTCTGGGGCCAACGTCCTGACTTTC

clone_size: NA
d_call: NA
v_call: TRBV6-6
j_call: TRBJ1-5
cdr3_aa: CASSRDINQPQHF
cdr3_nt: TGTGCCAGCAGTCGGGACATCAATCAGCCCCAGCATTTT